The entry that follows covers one TCR beta chain sequence. Its antigen is unidentified. This sample was taken from a study of T cell responses to AZD1222 COVID-19 vaccine. Broader study findings: Reports indicate that nearly half of spike-specific TCRs are directed at unmutated variant regions. Repertoire sampling was restricted to post-peak T cell response timepoints.

Sequenced by immunoSEQ multiplex PCR; TCRdb stores in-frame clones only, minus some. The top ten hold approximately 4.8% of the sample, which has 120,000 to 150,000 clones, about nine tenths seen once. The sample was peripheral blood, taken on day 0 of AZD1222 vaccination. The source is an adult in good health.

This CDR3 is CASNLFGGTGELFF. Written as DNA, the CDR3 is TGTGCCAGTAATCTTTTTGGGGGCACCGGGGAGCTGTTTTTT. The chain joins TRBV19 to TRBJ2-2; either TRBD1 or TRBD2 may fit D (5 bases each). Germline V gives CDR1 LNHDA, CDR2 SQIVND (reference sequence). This CDR3 has 14 amino acids. Trimming cost V 7 bases and J 4 bases, with 13 bases left between them.